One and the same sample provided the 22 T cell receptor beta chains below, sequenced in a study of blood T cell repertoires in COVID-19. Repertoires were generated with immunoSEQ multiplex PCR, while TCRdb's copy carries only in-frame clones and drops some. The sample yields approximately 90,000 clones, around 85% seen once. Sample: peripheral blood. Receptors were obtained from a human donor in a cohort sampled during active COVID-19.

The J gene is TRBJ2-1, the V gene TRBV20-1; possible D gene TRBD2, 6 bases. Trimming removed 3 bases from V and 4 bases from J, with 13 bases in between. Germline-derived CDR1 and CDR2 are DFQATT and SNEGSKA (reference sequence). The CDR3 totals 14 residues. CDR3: CSASRLARYNEQFF. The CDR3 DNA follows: TGCAGTGCTAGTAGGCTAGCGAGGTACAATGAGCAGTTCTTC.

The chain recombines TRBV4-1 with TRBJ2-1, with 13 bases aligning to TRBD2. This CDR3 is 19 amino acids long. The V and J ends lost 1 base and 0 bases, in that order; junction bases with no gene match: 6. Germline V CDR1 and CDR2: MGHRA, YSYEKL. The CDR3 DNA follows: TGCGCCAGCAGCCAAGTGGGGACTAGCGGGAAGTCCTCCTACAATGAGCAGTTCTTC. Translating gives CASSQVGTSGKSSYNEQFF.

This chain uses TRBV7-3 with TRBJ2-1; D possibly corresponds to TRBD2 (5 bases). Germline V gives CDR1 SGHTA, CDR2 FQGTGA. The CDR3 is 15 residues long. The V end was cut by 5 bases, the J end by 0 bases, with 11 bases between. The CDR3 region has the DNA TGTGCCAGCAGCCCGGCACGGGGCTCCTACAATGAGCAGTTCTTC. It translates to CASSPARGSYNEQFF.

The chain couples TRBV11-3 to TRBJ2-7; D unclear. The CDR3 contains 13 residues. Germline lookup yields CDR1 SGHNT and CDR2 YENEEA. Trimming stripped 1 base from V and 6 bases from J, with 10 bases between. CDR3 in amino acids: CASSLGATREQYF. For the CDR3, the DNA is TGTGCCAGCAGCTTAGGGGCAACACGCGAGCAGTACTTC.

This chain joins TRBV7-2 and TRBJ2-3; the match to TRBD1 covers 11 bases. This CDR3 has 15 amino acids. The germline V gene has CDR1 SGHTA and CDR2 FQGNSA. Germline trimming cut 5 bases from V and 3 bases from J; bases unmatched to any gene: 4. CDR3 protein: CASSPDRGLTDTQYF. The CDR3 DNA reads TGTGCCAGCAGCCCGGACAGGGGGCTTACAGATACGCAGTATTTT.

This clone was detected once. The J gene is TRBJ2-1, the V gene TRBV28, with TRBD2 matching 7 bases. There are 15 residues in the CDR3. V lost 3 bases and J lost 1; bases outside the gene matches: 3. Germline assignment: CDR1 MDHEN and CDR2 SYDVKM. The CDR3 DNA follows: TGTGCCAGCAGTTTCGGAGCGGGGTCCTACAATGAGCAGTTCTTC. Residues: CASSFGAGSYNEQFF.

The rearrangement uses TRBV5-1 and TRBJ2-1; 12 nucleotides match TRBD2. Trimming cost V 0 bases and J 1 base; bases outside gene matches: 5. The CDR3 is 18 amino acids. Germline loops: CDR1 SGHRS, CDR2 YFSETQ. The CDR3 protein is CASSLARTSGASYNEQFF. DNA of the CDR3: TGCGCCAGCAGCTTGGCCCGGACTAGCGGGGCTTCCTACAATGAGCAGTTCTTC.

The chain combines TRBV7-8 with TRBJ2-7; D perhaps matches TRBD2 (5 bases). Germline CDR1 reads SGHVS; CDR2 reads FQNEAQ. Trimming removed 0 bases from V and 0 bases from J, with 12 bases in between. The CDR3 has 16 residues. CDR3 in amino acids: CASSLADRGGSYEQYF. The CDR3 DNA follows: TGTGCCAGCAGCTTAGCAGACCGAGGAGGCTCCTACGAGCAGTACTTC.

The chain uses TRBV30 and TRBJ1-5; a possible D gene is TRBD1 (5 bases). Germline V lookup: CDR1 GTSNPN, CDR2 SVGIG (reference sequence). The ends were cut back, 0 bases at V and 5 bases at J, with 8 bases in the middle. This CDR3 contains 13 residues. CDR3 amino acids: CAWSVRGDQPQHF. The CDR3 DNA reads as TGTGCCTGGAGTGTACGGGGGGATCAGCCCCAGCATTTT.

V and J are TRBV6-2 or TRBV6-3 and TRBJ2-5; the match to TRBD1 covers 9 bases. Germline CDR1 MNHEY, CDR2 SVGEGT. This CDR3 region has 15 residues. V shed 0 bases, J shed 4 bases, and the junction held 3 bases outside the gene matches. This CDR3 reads CASSYSGTGRETQYF. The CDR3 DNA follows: TGTGCCAGCAGTTACTCCGGGACAGGGAGAGAGACCCAGTACTTC.

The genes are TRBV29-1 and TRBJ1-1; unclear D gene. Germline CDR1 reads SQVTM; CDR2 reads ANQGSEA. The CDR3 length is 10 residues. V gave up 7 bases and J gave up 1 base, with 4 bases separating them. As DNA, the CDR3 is TGCAGCGCCTCGAACACTGAAGCTTTCTTT. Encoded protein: CSASNTEAFF.

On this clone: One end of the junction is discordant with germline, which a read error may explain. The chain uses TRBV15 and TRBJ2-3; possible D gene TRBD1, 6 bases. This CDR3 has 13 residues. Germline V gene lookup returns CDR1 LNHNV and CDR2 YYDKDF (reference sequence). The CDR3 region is CATSSTRAQGLSF. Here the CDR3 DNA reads TGTGCCACCAGCAGCACCCGAGCACAGGGTCTCTCTTTT.

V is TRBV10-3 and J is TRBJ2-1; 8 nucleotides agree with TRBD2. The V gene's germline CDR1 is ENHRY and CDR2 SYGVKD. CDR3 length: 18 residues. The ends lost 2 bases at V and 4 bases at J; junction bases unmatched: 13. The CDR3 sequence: CAISEDLPSREGYNEQFF. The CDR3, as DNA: TGTGCCATCAGTGAGGACCTACCTAGCCGGGAGGGTTACAATGAGCAGTTCTTC.

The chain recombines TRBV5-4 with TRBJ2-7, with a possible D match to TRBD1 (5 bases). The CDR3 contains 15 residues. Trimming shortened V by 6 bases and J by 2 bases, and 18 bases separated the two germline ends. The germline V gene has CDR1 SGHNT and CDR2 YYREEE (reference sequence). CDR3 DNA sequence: TGTGCCAGCACTCTTAAGGGGCCCCAAGCCTACGAGCAGTACTTC. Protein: CASTLKGPQAYEQYF.

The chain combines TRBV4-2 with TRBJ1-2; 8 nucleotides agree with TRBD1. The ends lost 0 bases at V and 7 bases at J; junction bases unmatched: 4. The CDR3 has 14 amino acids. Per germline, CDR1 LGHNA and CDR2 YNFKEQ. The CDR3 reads CASSQDQGAGGYTF. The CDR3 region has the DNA TGTGCCAGCAGCCAAGACCAGGGGGCAGGTGGCTACACCTTC.

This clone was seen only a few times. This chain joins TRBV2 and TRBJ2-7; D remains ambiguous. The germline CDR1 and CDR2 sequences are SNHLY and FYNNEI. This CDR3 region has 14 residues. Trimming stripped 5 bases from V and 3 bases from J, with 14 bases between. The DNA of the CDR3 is TGTGCCAGCAGTAGGTTCCGACAAGTCTACGAGCAGTACTTC. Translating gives CASSRFRQVYEQYF.

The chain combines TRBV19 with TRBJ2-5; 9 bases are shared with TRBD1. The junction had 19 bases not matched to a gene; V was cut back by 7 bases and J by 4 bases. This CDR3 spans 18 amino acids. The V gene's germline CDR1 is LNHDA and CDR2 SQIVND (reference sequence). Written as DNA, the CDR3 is TGTGCCAGTAACGTACTTCTCTACAGGGGGCGTCCGGGAGAGACCCAGTACTTC. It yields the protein CASNVLLYRGRPGETQYF.

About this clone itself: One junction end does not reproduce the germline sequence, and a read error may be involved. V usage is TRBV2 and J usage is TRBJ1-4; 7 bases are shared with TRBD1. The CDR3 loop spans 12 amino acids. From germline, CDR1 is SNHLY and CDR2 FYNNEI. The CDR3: CASSETGERLFF. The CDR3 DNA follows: TGTGCCAGCAGTGAAACAGGGGAAAGACTGTTTTTT.

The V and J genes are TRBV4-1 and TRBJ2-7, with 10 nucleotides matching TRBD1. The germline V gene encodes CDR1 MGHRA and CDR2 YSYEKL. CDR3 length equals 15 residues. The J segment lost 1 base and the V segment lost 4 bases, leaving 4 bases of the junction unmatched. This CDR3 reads CASSLRTGGSYEQYF. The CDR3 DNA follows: TGCGCCAGCAGCCTCCGGACAGGGGGATCCTACGAGCAGTACTTC.

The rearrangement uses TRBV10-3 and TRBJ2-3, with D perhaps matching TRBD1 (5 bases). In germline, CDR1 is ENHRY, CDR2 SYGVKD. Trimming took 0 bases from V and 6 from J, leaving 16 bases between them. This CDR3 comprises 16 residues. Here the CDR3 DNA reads TGTGCCATCAGTGAGTCGGACACAGCCGTGGGCGATACGCAGTATTTT. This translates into CAISESDTAVGDTQYF.

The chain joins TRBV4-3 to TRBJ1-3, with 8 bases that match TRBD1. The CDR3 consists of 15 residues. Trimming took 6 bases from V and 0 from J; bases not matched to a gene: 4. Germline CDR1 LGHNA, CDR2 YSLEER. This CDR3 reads CASSGQGSSGNTIYF. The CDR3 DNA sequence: TGCGCCAGCAGTGGACAGGGCAGCTCTGGAAACACCATATATTTT.

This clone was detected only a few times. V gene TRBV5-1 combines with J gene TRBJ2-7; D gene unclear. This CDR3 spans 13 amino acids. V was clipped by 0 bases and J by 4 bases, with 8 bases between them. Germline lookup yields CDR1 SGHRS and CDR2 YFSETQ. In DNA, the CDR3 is TGCGCCAGCAGCTTGGGAACTAATTACGAGCAGTACTTC. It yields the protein CASSLGTNYEQYF.